Below are 30 T cell receptor beta chains sequenced from a single sample in a study of T cell changes during pregnancy in multiple sclerosis. Sequencing used immunoSEQ multiplex PCR; TCRdb keeps in-frame clones, though not all of them. The repertoire includes around 30,000 clones, more than 85% of them detected once, and roughly 0.42% sits in the top ten. The source was CD4+ T cells from peripheral blood mononuclear cells, collected after pregnancy. The receptors derive from a female donor with multiple sclerosis, enrolled in a pregnancy study.

The chain links TRBV5-1 to TRBJ2-3; 7 bases align to TRBD2. The junction had 12 bases not matched to a gene; V was cut back by 9 bases and J by 5 bases. The V gene's germline CDR1 is SGHRS and CDR2 YFSETQ. The CDR3 covers 14 residues. The CDR3 reads CATYFGTGGDTQYF. For the CDR3, the DNA is TGCGCCACCTATTTCGGGACGGGGGGAGATACGCAGTATTTT. Using reference TRBV5-1 and TRBJ2-3 for the parts outside the CDR3, the full variable domain is KAGVTQTPRYLIKTRGQQVTLSCSPISGHRSVSWYQQTPGQGLQFLFEYFSETQRNKGNFPGRFSGRQFSNSRSEMNVSTLELGDSALYLCATYFGTGGDTQYFGPGTRLTVL.

The chain uses TRBV10-3 and TRBJ1-4, with a possible D match to TRBD1 (5 bases). The germline V gene encodes CDR1 ENHRY and CDR2 SYGVKD. The CDR3 contains 16 residues. Trimming took 3 bases from V and 0 from J, leaving 11 bases between them. The CDR3 reads CAISDTDIATNEKLFF. As DNA, the CDR3 is TGTGCCATCAGTGACACGGACATTGCAACTAATGAAAAACTGTTTTTT.

V gene TRBV6-5 combines with J gene TRBJ1-1; D is unclear. V lost 2 bases and J 4 bases, leaving 8 bases between the germline ends. The CDR3 extends over 13 amino acids. The germline gives CDR1 MNHEY, CDR2 SVGAGI. The CDR3 here is CASSYLPLTEAFF. In DNA form, the CDR3 reads TGTGCCAGCAGTTACCTCCCTCTCACTGAAGCTTTCTTT.

This chain connects TRBV19 to TRBJ2-1; weak D call: TRBD1 (6 bases). Germline values: CDR1 LNHDA, CDR2 SQIVND (reference sequence). The CDR3 extends over 15 amino acids. Deletions cut 1 base from V and 6 bases from J, with 13 bases between. The CDR3 DNA reads TGTGCCAGTAGTATAGCGACAGGTAGGGTCAATGAGCAGTTCTTC. Translated: CASSIATGRVNEQFF.

The genes are TRBV30 and TRBJ1-5, with 12 bases matching TRBD1. Trimming cost V 5 bases and J 2 bases; bases outside gene matches: 4. The CDR3 spans 15 residues. The germline CDR1 and CDR2 sequences are GTSNPN and SVGIG (reference sequence). CDR3 sequence: CAWGTGGAGNQPQHF. In nucleotides, the CDR3 is TGTGCCTGGGGGACAGGGGGCGCGGGCAATCAGCCCCAGCATTTT.

This chain links TRBV30 with TRBJ2-2; D might be TRBD1 (6 bases). V shed 2 bases and J shed 2 bases, with 9 bases lying between them. The germline gives CDR1 GTSNPN, CDR2 SVGIG (reference sequence). CDR3 size: 14 residues. The CDR3 protein is CAWSSQGNTGELFF. The CDR3, as DNA: TGTGCCTGGAGTTCACAGGGTAACACCGGGGAGCTGTTTTTT.

The gene calls are TRBV20-1 and TRBJ2-5; D is unclear. V was pared by 3 bases and J by 1 base, with 3 bases between. The germline CDR1 and CDR2 sequences are DFQATT and SNEGSKA (reference sequence). CDR3 length: 11 residues. CDR3 sequence: CSASSQETQYF. In nucleotides, the CDR3 is TGCAGTGCTAGCAGCCAAGAGACCCAGTACTTC.

The chain has TRBV7-6 and TRBJ1-1, with TRBD1 identical over 7 bases. The J segment lost 4 bases and the V segment lost 1 base, leaving 3 bases of the junction unmatched. This CDR3 has 14 residues. In germline, CDR1 is SGHVS, CDR2 FNYEAQ. The CDR3 region is CASSLVQGSTEAFF. As DNA, the CDR3 is TGTGCCAGCAGCTTAGTACAGGGGAGCACTGAAGCTTTCTTT. The full variable domain, completed using reference TRBV7-6 and TRBJ1-1, is GAGVSQSPRYKVTKRGQDVALRCDPISGHVSLYWYRQALGQGPEFLTYFNYEAQQDKSGLPNDRFSAERPEGSISTLTIQRTEQRDSAMYRCASSLVQGSTEAFFGQGTRLTVV.

The chain joins TRBV7-9 to TRBJ2-7; D may be TRBD1 (6 bases). From germline, CDR1 is SEHNR and CDR2 FQNEAQ (reference sequence). V gave up 2 bases and J gave up 3 bases, with 14 bases separating them. The CDR3 length is 15 residues. In DNA form, the CDR3 reads TGTGCCAGCAGCTTACAGGGGCTAGTTCACTACGAGCAGTACTTC. This gives the protein CASSLQGLVHYEQYF.

The chain employs TRBV5-1 and TRBJ2-2, with D unresolved. V was pared by 5 bases and J by 3 bases, with 8 bases between. Germline V gene sequence: CDR1 SGHRS, CDR2 YFSETQ. The CDR3 runs to 13 residues. The CDR3 nucleotides are TGCGCCAGCAGACATCTGTACACCGGGGAGCTGTTTTTT. Translated: CASRHLYTGELFF. Full variable domain (rest looked up from reference TRBV5-1 and TRBJ2-2): KAGVTQTPRYLIKTRGQQVTLSCSPISGHRSVSWYQQTPGQGLQFLFEYFSETQRNKGNFPGRFSGRQFSNSRSEMNVSTLELGDSALYLCASRHLYTGELFFGEGSRLTVL.

The V call is TRBV4-2, the J call TRBJ2-3, with D perhaps matching TRBD2 (5 bases). V lost 1 base, J lost 0 bases, and 11 bases lay in between. Germline CDR1 is LGHNA and CDR2 is YNFKEQ. The CDR3 sequence is 16 residues long. This chain's CDR3 is CASSQASTGSTDTQYF. CDR3 DNA: TGTGCCAGCAGCCAAGCTAGCACTGGTAGCACAGATACGCAGTATTTT.

The chain combines TRBV9 with TRBJ2-5, with 16 bases fitting TRBD2. J gave up 4 bases and V 4 bases, and 4 bases lay outside the gene matches. The germline CDR1 and CDR2 sequences are SGDLS and YYNGEE. This CDR3 spans 16 amino acids. The chain's CDR3 is CASSQGLAGGGETQYF. The CDR3 coding sequence is TGTGCCAGCAGCCAGGGACTAGCGGGAGGGGGAGAGACCCAGTACTTC.

The chain's CDR3 is CASIWGDSNQPQHF. As DNA, the CDR3 is TGTGCCAGCATTTGGGGAGACAGCAATCAGCCCCAGCATTTT. The rearrangement links TRBV6-1 to TRBJ1-5; no reliable D call. This CDR3 comprises 14 residues. Trimming shortened V by 7 bases and J by 1 base, and 11 bases separated the two germline ends. The germline CDR1 and CDR2 sequences are MNHNS and SASEGT.

The chain combines TRBV7-2 with TRBJ2-1; TRBD2 matches at 13 bases. Germline trimming cut 5 bases from V and 9 bases from J; bases unmatched to any gene: 10. There are 16 residues in the CDR3. CDR1 is SGHTA and CDR2 is FQGNSA in the germline V gene. CDR3 loop: CASSPPTSGRATEQFF. The CDR3, as DNA: TGTGCCAGCAGCCCTCCTACTAGCGGGAGGGCCACTGAGCAGTTCTTC.

This chain links TRBV9 with TRBJ1-1; D is possibly TRBD1 (6 bases). The CDR3 sequence is 15 residues long. The germline CDR1 and CDR2 sequences are SGDLS and YYNGEE. Trimming took 2 bases from V and 7 from J, leaving 18 bases between them. The CDR3 loop is CASSVRGGPWDEAFF. CDR3 coding DNA: TGTGCCAGCAGCGTCCGAGGGGGACCCTGGGATGAAGCTTTCTTT.

This chain joins TRBV6-1 and TRBJ1-2; TRBD1 is a possible D gene (5 bases). Germline CDR1 and CDR2: MNHNS and SASEGT. The CDR3 totals 19 residues. V dropped 4 bases and J dropped 7 bases, with 31 bases sitting between them. The CDR3 nucleotides read TGTGCCAGCAGTGTAGGATATCGAAGTGGAACAGGCCTTCTGGGTGGCTACACCTTC. The encoded protein is CASSVGYRSGTGLLGGYTF.

The chain carries TRBV9 and TRBJ2-1; 12 bases fit TRBD2. The J segment lost 9 bases and the V segment lost 3 bases, leaving 10 bases of the junction unmatched. The V gene's germline CDR1 is SGDLS and CDR2 YYNGEE. The CDR3 is 16 residues long. The CDR3 is CASSGSSGGGTREQFF. The CDR3 nucleotides are TGTGCCAGCAGCGGGTCTAGCGGGGGGGGAACACGTGAGCAGTTCTTC.

The chain uses TRBV28 and TRBJ2-1; a possible D gene is TRBD1 (6 bases). From germline, CDR1 is MDHEN and CDR2 SYDVKM. The CDR3 is 15 residues long. Trimming removed 2 bases from V and 5 bases from J, with 13 bases in between. For the CDR3, the DNA is TGTGCCAGCAGTTTAGGGACACCGACACACAATGAGCAGTTCTTC. This translates into CASSLGTPTHNEQFF.

The chain is built from TRBV18 and TRBJ2-2, with a weak D call TRBD2 (5 bases). V was shortened by 1 base and J by 3 bases, with 6 bases between the two germline ends. The CDR3 contains 14 residues. CDR1 is KGHSH and CDR2 is LQKENI in the germline V gene. Here the CDR3 reads CASSPQGDTGELFF. Written as DNA, the CDR3 is TGTGCCAGCTCACCACAGGGAGACACCGGGGAGCTGTTTTTT. Based on the CDR3 plus reference TRBV18 and TRBJ2-2, the full variable domain is NAGVMQNPRHLVRRRGQEARLRCSPMKGHSHVYWYRQLPEEGLKFMVYLQKENIIDESGMPKERFSAEFPKEGPSILRIQQVVRGDSAAYFCASSPQGDTGELFFGEGSRLTVL.

The rearrangement links TRBV7-8 to TRBJ2-5; D unresolved. The ends were cut back, 2 bases at V and 4 bases at J, with 11 bases in the middle. The germline gives CDR1 SGHVS, CDR2 FQNEAQ. This CDR3 has 14 residues. CDR3 sequence: CASSLQAQRETQYF. The CDR3 bases are TGTGCCAGCAGCTTACAGGCCCAGAGAGAGACCCAGTACTTC.

V and J are TRBV18 and TRBJ1-6, with D perhaps matching TRBD1 (5 bases). This CDR3 has 15 residues. The germline V gene encodes CDR1 KGHSH and CDR2 LQKENI. V was pared by 6 bases and J by 8 bases, with 17 bases between. CDR3 protein: CASSLRRGVDSPLHF. Here the CDR3 DNA reads TGTGCCAGCTCCCTTAGAAGGGGCGTCGATTCACCCCTCCACTTT.

The chain recombines TRBV7-2 with TRBJ1-1; 8 nucleotides match TRBD1. V trimming: 3 bases; J trimming: 6 bases; junction bases outside the gene matches: 9. Germline lookup yields CDR1 SGHTA and CDR2 FQGNSA. The CDR3 covers 15 residues. CDR3 region: CASSFQDREAPEAFF. DNA for the CDR3: TGTGCCAGCAGCTTCCAGGACAGGGAGGCCCCTGAAGCTTTCTTT. The full variable domain, completed using reference TRBV7-2 and TRBJ1-1, is GAGVSQSPSNKVTEKGKDVELRCDPISGHTALYWYRQSLGQGLEFLIYFQGNSAPDKSGLPSDRFSAERTGGSVSTLTIQRTQQEDSAVYLCASSFQDREAPEAFFGQGTRLTVV.

The chain links TRBV27 to TRBJ1-1; no clear D gene. V lost 4 bases to trimming and J lost 4 bases, with 7 bases between them. The CDR3 loop spans 12 amino acids. The germline CDR1 and CDR2 sequences are MNHEY and SMNVEV (reference sequence). The DNA for the CDR3 is TGTGCCAGCAGTTCCCGAGGCACTGAAGCTTTCTTT. Amino acids: CASSSRGTEAFF.

The J gene is TRBJ1-1, the V gene TRBV27; D perhaps matches TRBD1 (5 bases). CDR3 length equals 13 residues. V was cut by 3 bases and J by 5 bases, with 10 bases left in between. The germline V gene has CDR1 MNHEY and CDR2 SMNVEV (reference sequence). CDR3 region: CASSFAGRTEAFF. Written as DNA, the CDR3 is TGTGCCAGCAGTTTCGCAGGGCGGACTGAAGCTTTCTTT.

The chain employs TRBV2 and TRBJ1-1, with 7 positions matching TRBD1. V shed 8 bases and J 0 bases; nucleotides not matched to a gene: 12. Germline CDR1 is SNHLY and CDR2 is FYNNEI. This CDR3 spans 16 amino acids. CDR3 bases: TGTGCCAGCCTTGATATGGGACAGAACATGAACACTGAAGCTTTCTTT. It yields the protein CASLDMGQNMNTEAFF.

The rearrangement joins TRBV19 to TRBJ1-4, with TRBD1 matching over 9 bases. V gave up 1 base and J gave up 7 bases; unmatched junction bases: 10. From germline, CDR1 is LNHDA and CDR2 SQIVND (reference sequence). This CDR3 spans 17 amino acids. CDR3 loop: CASSIGVSPGQGEKLFF. The CDR3 nucleotides read TGTGCCAGTAGTATAGGTGTTAGTCCGGGACAGGGTGAAAAACTGTTTTTT.

J is TRBJ1-1 and V is TRBV7-3; D perhaps matches TRBD1 (6 bases). The germline V gene encodes CDR1 SGHTA and CDR2 FQGTGA. CDR3 size: 12 residues. V was clipped by 4 bases and J by 7 bases, with 10 bases between them. In DNA form, the CDR3 reads TGTGCCAGCAGCTCCCGAGGGGGTGAAGCTTTCTTT. Translation: CASSSRGGEAFF.

DNA of the CDR3: TGTGCCAGCAGCGTATCCACCGGGTTAGCGGGGGGGCCCCACGAGCAGTACTTC. Protein: CASSVSTGLAGGPHEQYF. The chain couples TRBV9 to TRBJ2-5, with 11 positions matching TRBD2. Judging by the DNA end, TRBJ2-7 fits better; the J call may be wrong. CDR1 is SGDLS, CDR2 YYNGEE, per germline. The CDR3 has 18 residues.

J is TRBJ1-1 and V is TRBV7-9; maybe TRBD1 (5 bases). The CDR3 has 13 residues. Germline V lookup: CDR1 SEHNR, CDR2 FQNEAQ (reference sequence). V lost 10 bases to trimming and J lost 1 base, with 13 bases between them. CDR3 nucleotides: TGTGCCAAGCAGGGCGCGGCGAACACTGAAGCTTTCTTT. Encoded protein: CAKQGAANTEAFF.

This chain links TRBV30 with TRBJ1-5; tentatively, D is TRBD1 (5 bases). V was trimmed by 5 bases and J by 4 bases, leaving 15 bases between them. There are 14 residues in the CDR3. Germline V gene data show CDR1 as GTSNPN and CDR2 as SVGIG (reference sequence). As DNA, the CDR3 is TGTGCCTGGGGGTGGCAGGGTCCGAATCAGCCCCAGCATTTT. Its translation: CAWGWQGPNQPQHF.